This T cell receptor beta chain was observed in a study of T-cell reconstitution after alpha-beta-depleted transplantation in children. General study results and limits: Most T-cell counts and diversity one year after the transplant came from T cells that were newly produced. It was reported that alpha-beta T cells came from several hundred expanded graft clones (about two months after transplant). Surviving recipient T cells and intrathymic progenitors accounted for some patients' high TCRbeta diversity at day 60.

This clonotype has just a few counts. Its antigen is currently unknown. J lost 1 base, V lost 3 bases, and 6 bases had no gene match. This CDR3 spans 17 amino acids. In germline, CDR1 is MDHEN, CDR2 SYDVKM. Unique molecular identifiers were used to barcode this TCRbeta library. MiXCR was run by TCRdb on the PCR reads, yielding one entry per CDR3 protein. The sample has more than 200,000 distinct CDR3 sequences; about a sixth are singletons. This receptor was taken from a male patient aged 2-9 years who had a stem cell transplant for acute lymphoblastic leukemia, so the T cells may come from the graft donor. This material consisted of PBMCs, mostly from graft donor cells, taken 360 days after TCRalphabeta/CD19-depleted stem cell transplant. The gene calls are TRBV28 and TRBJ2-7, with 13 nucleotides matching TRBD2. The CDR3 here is CASSFIGLAGVSYEQYF. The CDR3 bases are TGTGCCAGCAGTTTCATCGGACTAGCGGGAGTATCCTACGAGCAGTACTTC.